This TCR beta chain was recovered during a study of a mutant IDH1 vaccine in newly diagnosed glioma. Germline values: CDR1 SGHNT, CDR2 YYREEE (reference sequence). The CDR3 consists of 16 residues. J gave up 4 bases and V 4 bases, and 10 bases lay outside the gene matches. The assay was immunoSEQ multiplex PCR, and TCRdb's table has in-frame clones only and misses some. The data show around 37,000 clones, about 73% seen once. Stated time point: baseline, week 1 (first vaccination visit). Described treatment: pre-vaccination baseline after standard-of-care therapy. The receptor was derived from a man aged 35 to 55 with glioma. Some clones in this sample may be carry-over from other donors' samples. Sequencing used PBMCs, obtained from a glioma patient treated with radiotherapy, temozolomide or both. The gene calls are TRBV5-4 and TRBJ1-5; 8 bases agree with TRBD1. The CDR3 reads CASSLDTGGGNQPQHF. The CDR3 region has the DNA TGTGCCAGCAGCCTAGATACAGGGGGGGGAAATCAGCCCCAGCATTTT.